The 32 T cell receptor beta chains given below trace back to one sample, sequenced in a study of blood T cell repertoires in COVID-19. Sequencing used immunoSEQ multiplex PCR; TCRdb keeps in-frame clones, though not all of them. There are some 220,000 clones in the sample; 80% occur only once, and 10% to 15% lies in the top ten. What was sequenced was peripheral blood. The receptor set was obtained from a human donor in a cohort sampled during active COVID-19.

This chain joins TRBV28 and TRBJ1-3, with D unclear. The CDR3 totals 13 residues. Trimming took off 3 bases at V and 4 bases at J, with 7 bases between the two ends. Per the germline V gene, CDR1 is MDHEN and CDR2 is SYDVKM. The CDR3 DNA follows: TGTGCCAGCAGTTTTGCGCGCGGAAACACCATATATTTT. Its translation is CASSFARGNTIYF.

The chain employs TRBV28 and TRBJ2-7; 10 bases match TRBD2. The junction had 11 bases not matched to a gene; V was cut back by 6 bases and J by 6 bases. Germline V gene lookup returns CDR1 MDHEN and CDR2 SYDVKM. CDR3 length equals 15 residues. CDR3 sequence (DNA): TGTGCCAGCAGGGTTCCAAGCGGGAGGGCCTCCGAGCAGTACTTC. Amino acids: CASRVPSGRASEQYF. Complete variable domain (other parts from reference TRBV28 and TRBJ2-7): DVKVTQSSRYLVKRTGEKVFLECVQDMDHENMFWYRQDPGLGLRLIYFSYDVKMKEKGDIPEGYSVSREKKERFSLILESASTNQTSMYLCASRVPSGRASEQYFGPGTRLTVT.

V is TRBV4-3 and J is TRBJ2-2, with TRBD1 matching over 9 bases. CDR3 length: 17 residues. Germline assignment: CDR1 LGHNA and CDR2 YSLEER. J gave up 5 bases and V 2 bases, and 9 bases lay outside the gene matches. The CDR3, as DNA: TGCGCCAGCAGCCAACCCACAGGGGGCGAAAGGACCGGGGAGCTGTTTTTT. It encodes CASSQPTGGERTGELFF.

The CDR3 spells CASSPAGRSNTGELFF. The DNA of the CDR3 is TGTGCCAGCAGCCCGGCGGGCAGGTCTAACACCGGGGAGCTGTTTTTT. This chain connects TRBV11-1 to TRBJ2-2, with D possibly TRBD2 on 5 matching bases. The germline V gene has CDR1 SGHAT and CDR2 FQDESV (reference sequence). The CDR3 is made up of 16 amino acids. Trimming removed 5 bases from V and 2 bases from J, with 15 bases in between. The whole variable domain, filled in from reference TRBV11-1 and TRBJ2-2, reads EAEVAQSPRYKITEKSQAVAFWCDPISGHATLYWYRQILGQGPELLVQFQDESVVDDSQLPKDRFSAERLKGVDSTLKIQPAELGDSAMYLCASSPAGRSNTGELFFGEGSRLTVL.

The genes are TRBV4-3 and TRBJ2-2; 7 bases align to TRBD2. This CDR3 comprises 15 residues. With V trimmed by 5 bases and J by 4 bases, 7 bases remained unmatched. Germline loops: CDR1 LGHNA, CDR2 YSLEER. CDR3 protein: CASSSPGLSTGELFF. For the CDR3, the DNA is TGCGCCAGCAGCAGCCCGGGACTATCCACCGGGGAGCTGTTTTTT.

Remarks on this clone: This sample also contains other DNA sequences that code for the same CDR3. This sequence joins TRBV6-5 and TRBJ2-3; tentative D call: TRBD1 (5 bases). The CDR3 consists of 14 residues. V lost 0 bases to trimming and J lost 2 bases, with 6 bases between them. Germline loops: CDR1 MNHEY, CDR2 SVGAGI. The CDR3 sequence is CASSYSTVTDTQYF. In DNA form, the CDR3 reads TGTGCCAGCAGTTACTCGACAGTCACAGATACGCAGTATTTT.

This clone was recorded a few times. The J gene is TRBJ1-2, the V gene TRBV7-2; 8 nucleotides align to TRBD1. The CDR3 contains 15 residues. The germline V gene has CDR1 SGHTA and CDR2 FQGNSA. Unmatched junction bases numbered 6, after V lost 0 bases and J lost 6 bases. CDR3 coding DNA: TGTGCCAGCAGCTTAGCGCGGCAGGGGGCTGATGGCTACACCTTC. It specifies CASSLARQGADGYTF. The complete variable domain, with remaining parts taken from reference TRBV7-2 and TRBJ1-2, reads GAGVSQSPSNKVTEKGKDVELRCDPISGHTALYWYRQSLGQGLEFLIYFQGNSAPDKSGLPSDRFSAERTGGSVSTLTIQRTQQEDSAVYLCASSLARQGADGYTFGSGTRLTVV.

The rearrangement joins TRBV6-5 to TRBJ1-3, with 7 bases matching TRBD1. Unmatched junction bases numbered 9, after V lost 8 bases and J lost 2 bases. The CDR3 has 15 amino acids. Germline assignment: CDR1 MNHEY and CDR2 SVGAGI. The CDR3 DNA reads TGTGCCAGCCTGTGGAGGGGGCCTACTGGAAACACCATATATTTT. Translating it yields CASLWRGPTGNTIYF.

The chain couples TRBV4-2 to TRBJ1-1, with 8 bases lining up with TRBD1. Germline V gene sequence: CDR1 LGHNA, CDR2 YNFKEQ. Trimming at V came to 5 bases and at J to 7 bases, leaving 6 bases not matched to a gene. CDR3 length: 13 amino acids. In nucleotides, the CDR3 is TGTGCCAGCAGCTCGGACAGGGAATTTGAAGCTTTCTTT. This translates into CASSSDREFEAFF.

The chain uses TRBV4-2 and TRBJ2-1; TRBD2 aligns across 8 bases. Germline V gene lookup returns CDR1 LGHNA and CDR2 YNFKEQ. J was trimmed by 6 bases and V by 2 bases; bases with no gene match: 6. The CDR3 extends over 15 amino acids. The CDR3: CASSQNGGARNEQFF. The CDR3 bases are TGTGCCAGCAGCCAAAACGGGGGGGCTCGCAATGAGCAGTTCTTC.

This sequence joins TRBV30 and TRBJ2-2; tentative D call: TRBD1 (6 bases). The CDR3 runs to 13 residues. The V end lost 5 bases, the J end lost 1 base, and 8 bases lay between the germline ends. The germline gives CDR1 GTSNPN, CDR2 SVGIG (reference sequence). The CDR3 region is CAWQGQNTGELFF. In DNA form, the CDR3 reads TGTGCCTGGCAGGGACAGAACACCGGGGAGCTGTTTTTT.

The chain has TRBV9 and TRBJ1-4; 9 bases map to TRBD1. Germline V gene sequence: CDR1 SGDLS, CDR2 YYNGEE. This CDR3 spans 15 amino acids. Trimming took 2 bases from V and 7 from J; bases not matched to a gene: 6. CDR3 residues: CASSVMGTGREKLFF. CDR3 sequence (DNA): TGTGCCAGCAGCGTTATGGGGACAGGGCGTGAAAAACTGTTTTTT.

This chain connects TRBV4-1 to TRBJ2-3; 9 bases align to TRBD2. J gave up 0 bases and V 2 bases, and 3 bases lay outside the gene matches. CDR3 length equals 16 residues. The germline V gene encodes CDR1 MGHRA and CDR2 YSYEKL. This CDR3 reads CASSQRLAASTDTQYF. Written as DNA, the CDR3 is TGCGCCAGCAGCCAAAGACTAGCGGCAAGCACAGATACGCAGTATTTT.

The chain has TRBV28 and TRBJ1-1, with a tentative D call TRBD1 (6 bases). V lost 5 bases, J lost 1 base, and 11 bases lay in between. The CDR3 loop spans 14 amino acids. Per germline, CDR1 MDHEN and CDR2 SYDVKM. CDR3 in amino acids: CASSRQGRNTEAFF. The CDR3 nucleotides are TGTGCCAGCAGTCGTCAGGGGAGGAACACTGAAGCTTTCTTT.

The CDR3 nucleotides are TGCGCCAGCAGCTTGAGGCGGGGAGTGGAAAAACTGTTTTTT. Translating gives CASSLRRGVEKLFF. J is TRBJ1-4 and V is TRBV5-1; D unclear. Trimming shortened V by 1 base and J by 8 bases, and 12 bases separated the two germline ends. The CDR3 spans 14 residues. Looked up from germline, CDR1 is SGHRS and CDR2 is YFSETQ.

The gene calls are TRBV19 and TRBJ2-7, with a weak D call TRBD2 (6 bases). Germline V gene data show CDR1 as LNHDA and CDR2 as SQIVND (reference sequence). The CDR3 covers 13 residues. With 5 bases removed from V and 6 bases from J, the gap between germline ends came to 14 bases. The CDR3 DNA reads TGTGCCAGTAGTCCTGACCGGGGGAGCGAGCAGTACTTC. It specifies CASSPDRGSEQYF.

The gene calls are TRBV7-8 and TRBJ1-2; 9 nucleotides align to TRBD1. Trimming took 3 bases from V and 10 from J; bases not matched to a gene: 3. The CDR3 consists of 12 residues. Germline values: CDR1 SGHVS, CDR2 FQNEAQ. The CDR3 sequence: CASSFWDRVYTF. The CDR3 bases are TGTGCCAGCAGCTTTTGGGACAGGGTCTACACCTTC.

The chain combines TRBV5-1 with TRBJ2-1, with D possibly TRBD1 on 5 matching bases. Trimming left V 1 base short and J 8 bases short, with 16 bases between. The germline V gene encodes CDR1 SGHRS and CDR2 YFSETQ. This CDR3 has 15 amino acids. For the CDR3, the DNA is TGCGCCAGCAGCTTGAGTGGGGCCGCAACCGATGAGCAGTTCTTC. This translates into CASSLSGAATDEQFF.

This clone was seen more than once but under ten times. The gene calls are TRBV27 and TRBJ2-5; 11 bases fit TRBD1. The CDR3 has 19 residues. J gave up 5 bases and V 1 base, and 15 bases lay outside the gene matches. Germline CDR1 is MNHEY and CDR2 is SMNVEV (reference sequence). In DNA form, the CDR3 reads TGTGCCAGCAGTTTATATTGGACAGGGGGCTCCGATGGCTGGGAGACCCAGTACTTC. Amino acids: CASSLYWTGGSDGWETQYF.

The V and J genes are TRBV5-4 and TRBJ2-5; TRBD1 is a possible D gene (6 bases). Germline lookup yields CDR1 SGHNT and CDR2 YYREEE (reference sequence). V gave up 4 bases and J gave up 4 bases, with 11 bases separating them. This CDR3 comprises 13 residues. CDR3 in DNA: TGTGCCAGCAGCACGGACAGCGGAGAGACCCAGTACTTC. Its protein is CASSTDSGETQYF. Full variable domain (outside the CDR3, taken from reference TRBV5-4 and TRBJ2-5): ETGVTQSPTHLIKTRGQQVTLRCSSQSGHNTVSWYQQALGQGPQFIFQYYREEENGRGNFPPRFSGLQFPNYSSELNVNALELDDSALYLCASSTDSGETQYFGPGTRLLVL.

As DNA, the CDR3 is TGCGCCAGCAGCACACAGGGCCAGACTACCTACGAGCAGTACTTC. Protein: CASSTQGQTTYEQYF. The chain carries TRBV5-1 and TRBJ2-7; a weak D match, TRBD1 (6 bases). The CDR3 has 15 residues. V lost 4 bases to trimming and J lost 2 bases, with 16 bases between them. The germline CDR1 and CDR2 sequences are SGHRS and YFSETQ.

This chain joins TRBV6-2 or TRBV6-3 and TRBJ2-7; the match to TRBD1 covers 8 bases. Germline CDR1 MNHEY, CDR2 SVGEGT. The CDR3 loop spans 12 amino acids. J was trimmed by 7 bases and V by 5 bases; bases with no gene match: 4. The CDR3 is CASSATGVEQYF. The CDR3 nucleotides are TGTGCCAGCAGTGCGACAGGGGTAGAGCAGTACTTC.

V usage is TRBV30 and J usage is TRBJ1-1, with D perhaps TRBD1 (5 bases). This CDR3 contains 14 residues. Germline V gene lookup returns CDR1 GTSNPN and CDR2 SVGIG (reference sequence). Trimming removed 3 bases from V and 1 base from J, with 12 bases in between. CDR3 sequence reads: CAWRALQGNTEAFF. CDR3 DNA: TGTGCCTGGAGGGCCCTCCAGGGGAACACTGAAGCTTTCTTT.

The V call is TRBV6-4, the J call TRBJ2-7, with TRBD1 matching over 11 bases. V shed 6 bases, J shed 5 bases, and the junction held 3 bases outside the gene matches. The CDR3 is 13 amino acids. Per the germline V gene, CDR1 is MRHNA and CDR2 is SNTAGT. The CDR3 nucleotides are TGTGCCAGCAGCCGGGACAGGGGGGACGAGCAGTACTTC. The encoded protein is CASSRDRGDEQYF.

The rearrangement joins TRBV28 to TRBJ1-2; D possibly corresponds to TRBD1 (6 bases). From germline, CDR1 is MDHEN and CDR2 SYDVKM. This CDR3 is 12 amino acids long. V lost 4 bases and J lost 3, with 6 bases in between. This CDR3 reads CASSWTDYGYTF. The CDR3 nucleotides are TGTGCCAGCAGTTGGACAGACTATGGCTACACCTTC.

The chain joins TRBV18 to TRBJ1-1; 9 nucleotides match TRBD1. CDR3 size: 14 residues. Losses at the gene ends were 6 bases for V and 6 bases for J; bases not matched to a gene: 8. Looked up from germline, CDR1 is KGHSH and CDR2 is LQKENI. CDR3 in amino acids: CASSRGQGMPEAFF. The CDR3 DNA follows: TGTGCCAGCTCCCGCGGACAGGGGATGCCTGAAGCTTTCTTT.

This chain connects TRBV28 to TRBJ2-3; 14 bases map to TRBD2. This CDR3 has 15 residues. Germline V lookup: CDR1 MDHEN, CDR2 SYDVKM. V dropped 3 bases and J dropped 9; count of bases not matched to a gene: 5. CDR3 DNA: TGTGCCAGCAGTTTGACTAGCGGGAGGGCCCGGACGCAGTATTTT. It encodes CASSLTSGRARTQYF. Full variable domain (rest looked up from reference TRBV28 and TRBJ2-3): DVKVTQSSRYLVKRTGEKVFLECVQDMDHENMFWYRQDPGLGLRLIYFSYDVKMKEKGDIPEGYSVSREKKERFSLILESASTNQTSMYLCASSLTSGRARTQYFGPGTRLTVL.

This chain connects TRBV19 to TRBJ1-5, with D unclear. Looked up from germline, CDR1 is LNHDA and CDR2 is SQIVND (reference sequence). Trimming removed 7 bases from V and 3 bases from J, with 16 bases in between. This CDR3 has 15 amino acids. CDR3 residues: CASKRVRGNNQPQHF. The DNA of the CDR3 is TGTGCCAGTAAGAGGGTCAGAGGTAACAATCAGCCCCAGCATTTT.

The rearrangement links TRBV19 to TRBJ2-3, with D possibly TRBD2 on 7 matching bases. Germline V gives CDR1 LNHDA, CDR2 SQIVND (reference sequence). The CDR3 sequence is 14 residues long. The CDR3 sequence is CATWGGQATDTQYF. As DNA, the CDR3 is TGTGCAACCTGGGGGGGGCAGGCAACAGATACGCAGTATTTT.

The chain combines TRBV6-1 with TRBJ2-6; 8 nucleotides agree with TRBD1. The CDR3 has 16 residues. The germline V gene encodes CDR1 MNHNS and CDR2 SASEGT. J lost 4 bases, V lost 5 bases, and 7 bases had no gene match. The chain's CDR3 is CASSKDRGKGANVLTF. The CDR3 nucleotides read TGTGCCAGCAGTAAAGACAGGGGTAAAGGGGCCAACGTCCTGACTTTC.

This chain connects TRBV4-2 to TRBJ2-5; TRBD1 is a possible D gene (6 bases). This CDR3 contains 14 residues. Trimming removed 1 base from V and 7 bases from J, with 13 bases in between. Germline CDR1 and CDR2: LGHNA and YNFKEQ. CDR3: CASSQASGVRTQYF. The CDR3 region has the DNA TGTGCCAGCAGCCAAGCTTCAGGGGTAAGGACCCAGTACTTC.

The sample holds one count of this clone. The J gene is TRBJ1-1, the V gene TRBV27; D unclear. Germline values: CDR1 MNHEY, CDR2 SMNVEV (reference sequence). V was pared by 2 bases and J by 0 bases, with 4 bases between. This CDR3 is built from 13 residues. CDR3 nucleotides: TGTGCCAGCAGTTTAATTATGAACACTGAAGCTTTCTTT. Translated: CASSLIMNTEAFF.